The rows below give T cell receptor beta chains drawn from one sample of a study of blood T cell repertoires in COVID-19. Assay used: immunoSEQ multiplex PCR; TCRdb lists only in-frame clones, some missing. The table shows some 100,000 clones, with approximately 82% occurring only once. The sample was peripheral blood. Every receptor here comes from a woman over 75 with active or convalescent COVID-19. Each CDR3 is given without its conserved first and last residue.

TRBV11-2	12	ASRGTGTLYGYT
TRBV6-5	12	ASSYQGRAYEQY
TRBV19	12	ASKRIGQGDGYT
TRBV7-3	11	ASSLDSNTEAF
TRBV27	13	ASSLQGPVPPKLF
TRBV12-3/TRBV12-4	9	ASSLQGWQF
TRBV27	13	ASRTSPGRQVRTF
TRBV10-3	13	AISPGTGPTGELF
TRBV5-1	12	ASSPATDSYEQY
TRBV6-5	13	ASSSSTGGNYGYT
TRBV15	17	ATSSRRKYGALGRDIQY
TRBV5-4	11	ASSLRRATQQY
TRBV28	13	ASSSSGQGAYGYT
TRBV3-1/TRBV3-2	14	ASSHRGQGVSEEQY
TRBV2	11	ASTTVPYEKLF
TRBV6-1	15	ASSGRGLAGSRHEQY
TRBV10-3	13	AISRDINTNTEAF
TRBV19	13	ASSPRGGNTGELF
TRBV4-1	14	ASSRYSGRDVYEQY
TRBV5-1	14	ASSLGSSGYTGELF
TRBV7-8	12	ASSLARGTYEQY
TRBV28	12	ASSSGQGNQPQH
TRBV19	14	ASSATGRTAYNEQF
TRBV9	13	ASSVATGQQETQY
TRBV7-3	13	ASSPQGRRTGELF
TRBV27	12	ASRHRGYNSPLH
TRBV5-1	13	ASSLQGQGHYGYT
TRBV7-9	13	ASSLVYANTGELF
TRBV5-1	13	ASSLESGTYNEQF
TRBV19	14	ASLPGQGVFLQPQH
TRBV19	13	ASSPGQGLGETQY
TRBV7-9	15	ASSQPTLAANTGELF
TRBV6-4	13	ASSSRTGPYNEQF
TRBV19	15	ASSIFEGQGAGKTQY
TRBV3-1/TRBV3-2	13	ASSRAGAGAEEQY
TRBV24-1	14	ATSDSGQGAVYEQY
TRBV9	15	ASSPQALAGEVETQY
TRBV20-1	13	SASTTQRGYNEQF
TRBV7-9	12	ASSSHWGDSPLH
TRBV7-9	13	ASSGPNSGANVLT
TRBV28	11	ASRLQGEEKLF
TRBV7-9	12	ASSLIGSTDTQY
TRBV7-2	16	ASSLGLLAVSSTDTQY
TRBV27	14	ASTSGDRGYTGELF